Listed below are T cell receptor beta chains from one sample, sequenced in a study of OX40 agonist ivuxolimab in advanced cancers. TCRdb keeps only in-frame clones here, not all; method: immunoSEQ multiplex PCR. The table lists some 81,000 clones, approximately 85% of them singletons. This sample comprised CD4+ or CD8+ T cells sorted from blood, obtained in a trial of the OX40 agonist ivuxolimab. The receptors originated from an adult with an advanced solid tumor such as melanoma, head and neck, liver or kidney cancer. The CDR3 runs from the conserved cysteine through the conserved F or W.

V gene	J gene	CDR3 protein
TRBV4-3	TRBJ1-4	CASSQEATNEKLFF
TRBV5-6	TRBJ1-2	CASSLPQGVANYGYTF
TRBV5-6	TRBJ2-5	CASSLLAGWETQYF
TRBV7-2	TRBJ1-6	CASSPQTDYNSPLHF
TRBV5-1	TRBJ2-3	CASSLDLAGDTQYF
TRBV4-2	TRBJ2-5	CASSQDRRGKGETQYF
TRBV18	TRBJ2-7	CASSPVRGLYEQYF
TRBV6-4	TRBJ1-2	CASSDGGVANYGYTF
TRBV4-2	TRBJ2-3	CASSQGEASSTDTQYF
TRBV9	TRBJ2-1	CASSVGLRDEQFF
TRBV6-5	TRBJ2-7	CASSYQTGAGYEQYF
TRBV10-3	TRBJ1-5	CAISESVYGQNSNQPQHF
TRBV29-1	TRBJ2-5	CSVYREPGQETQYF
TRBV4-1	TRBJ2-7	CASSHQLSWDEQYF
TRBV18	TRBJ2-5	CASSLQGGETQYF
TRBV11-2	TRBJ2-7	CASSRDYGPSYEQYF
TRBV7-2	TRBJ1-2	CASSLTSGSEGYTF
TRBV5-1	TRBJ1-3	CASSLEVSGNTIYF
TRBV5-8	TRBJ1-5	CASSLGQEYQPQHF
TRBV18	TRBJ1-4	CASSPRRDLNEKLFF
TRBV7-8	TRBJ1-2	CASSLGREKGGYTF
TRBV5-8	TRBJ2-7	CASSLGIQGGYEQYF
TRBV2	TRBJ2-7	CASMGDRASYEQYF
TRBV6-5	TRBJ2-1	CASRTIRGEQFF
TRBV4-3	TRBJ2-5	CASSQDLGTVVETQYF
TRBV10-3	TRBJ1-6	CAWGQGTNSPLHF
TRBV27	TRBJ2-7	CASSSPATRQVEQYF
TRBV6-5	TRBJ1-1	CASSYGGQTTEAFF
TRBV19	TRBJ2-2	CASTHWGRNTGELFF
TRBV18	TRBJ2-1	CASSDDGTGAHNEQFF
TRBV23-1	TRBJ2-7	CASSHPVGYEQYF
TRBV19	TRBJ2-3	CASSIPGQGAVTQYF
TRBV9	TRBJ2-3	CASSVARLGLAGTTDTQYF
TRBV2	TRBJ1-5	CASSELGTVGNQPQHF
TRBV4-2	TRBJ2-2	CASSQEAGRVTGELFF
TRBV7-2	TRBJ2-7	CASSPRTGGGEQYF
TRBV9	TRBJ2-1	CASSVDRQAGNRNEQFF
TRBV14	TRBJ2-7	CASSHQRDGSYEQYF